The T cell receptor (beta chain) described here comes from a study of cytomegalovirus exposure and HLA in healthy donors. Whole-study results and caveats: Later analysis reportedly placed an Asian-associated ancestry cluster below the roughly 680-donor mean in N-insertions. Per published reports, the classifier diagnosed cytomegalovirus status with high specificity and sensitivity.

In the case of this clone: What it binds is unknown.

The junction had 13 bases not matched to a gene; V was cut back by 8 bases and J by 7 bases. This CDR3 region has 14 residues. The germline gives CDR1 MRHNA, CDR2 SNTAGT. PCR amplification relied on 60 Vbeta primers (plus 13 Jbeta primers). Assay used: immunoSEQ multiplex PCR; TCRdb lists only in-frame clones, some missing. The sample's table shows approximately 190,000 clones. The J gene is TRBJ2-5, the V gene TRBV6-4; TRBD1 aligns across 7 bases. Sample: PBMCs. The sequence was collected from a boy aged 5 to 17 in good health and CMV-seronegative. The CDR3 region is CASRLGGAGGTQYF. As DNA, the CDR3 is TGTGCCAGCCGTTTGGGTGGGGCAGGGGGGACCCAGTACTTC.